The next 5 T cell receptor beta chains were all read from a single sample in a study of response to subunit inactivated influenza vaccine. TCRdb redid the calling of the RT-PCR reads with MiXCR, one entry per CDR3 protein. In the table there are 500,000 or so distinct CDR3 sequences, 15% to 20% of which are singletons. Here the sequenced sample was CD4+ T cells sorted from PBMCs, taken roughly 24 months after vaccination. These receptors all come from a man between 50 and 69 years old who received an inactivated influenza vaccine.

This clonotype turned up a few times. The chain joins TRBV4-3 to TRBJ2-1; the match to TRBD1 covers 7 bases. CDR3 length: 13 amino acids. CDR1 and CDR2 (germline): LGHNA, YSLEER. The J segment lost 9 bases and the V segment lost 4 bases, leaving 6 bases of the junction unmatched. CDR3 DNA sequence: TGCGCCAGCAGCCCCGACAGGGCTGGTGAGCAGTTCTTC. This translates into CASSPDRAGEQFF.

The chain joins TRBV29-1 to TRBJ2-3, with 9 bases identical to TRBD1. Germline V gene lookup returns CDR1 SQVTM and CDR2 ANQGSEA. The CDR3 consists of 14 residues. After removal of 3 bases from V and 1 base from J, the junction contained 2 bases not matched to a gene. CDR3 sequence (DNA): TGCAGCGTTGATTGGACAGGGGGCACAGATACGCAGTATTTT. The encoded protein is CSVDWTGGTDTQYF.

This clonotype was picked up a small number of times. The chain has TRBV27 and TRBJ2-3, with D possibly matching TRBD1 (6 bases). The CDR3 sequence is 14 residues long. Germline V lookup: CDR1 MNHEY, CDR2 SMNVEV (reference sequence). V was shortened by 7 bases and J by 0 bases, with 11 bases between the two germline ends. CDR3 amino acids: CASKDSDSTDTQYF. CDR3 bases: TGTGCCAGCAAGGACAGCGATAGCACAGATACGCAGTATTTT.

This clonotype appeared a few times. This chain joins TRBV11-1 and TRBJ2-7; TRBD2 aligns across 12 bases. This CDR3 has 21 residues. In germline, CDR1 is SGHAT, CDR2 FQDESV (reference sequence). V dropped 4 bases and J dropped 2; count of bases not matched to a gene: 21. The CDR3 protein is CASSSGPWVLAGGSLAYEQYF. The CDR3 DNA follows: TGTGCCAGCAGCTCCGGGCCCTGGGTGCTAGCGGGAGGGTCCTTGGCCTACGAGCAGTACTTC.

The rearrangement uses TRBV6-1 and TRBJ2-5, with 7 bases fitting TRBD2. The germline gives CDR1 MNHNS, CDR2 SASEGT. V dropped 4 bases and J dropped 5; count of bases not matched to a gene: 10. This CDR3 is built from 15 residues. CDR3: CASSGQTSPRETQYF. CDR3 nucleotide sequence: TGTGCCAGCAGTGGCCAGACTAGCCCGCGGGAGACCCAGTACTTC.